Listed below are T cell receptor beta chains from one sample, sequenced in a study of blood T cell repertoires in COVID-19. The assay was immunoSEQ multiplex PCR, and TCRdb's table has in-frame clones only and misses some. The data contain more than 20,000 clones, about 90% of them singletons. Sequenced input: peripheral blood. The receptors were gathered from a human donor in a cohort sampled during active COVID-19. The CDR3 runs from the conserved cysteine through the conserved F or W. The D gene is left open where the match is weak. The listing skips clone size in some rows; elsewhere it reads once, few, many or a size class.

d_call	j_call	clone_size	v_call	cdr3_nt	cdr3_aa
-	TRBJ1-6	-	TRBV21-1	TGTGCCAGCAGCTCTTCCGACAGGTCCCCGGGTTCACCCCTCCACTTT	CASSSSDRSPGSPLHF
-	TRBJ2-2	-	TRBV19	TGTGCCACTCAACAGACCACGAACACCGGGGAGCTGTTTTTT	CATQQTTNTGELFF
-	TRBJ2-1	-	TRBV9	TGTGCCAGCAGCGTAGCAGGGGCCAATGAGCAGTTCTTC	CASSVAGANEQFF
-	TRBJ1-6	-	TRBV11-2	TGTGCCAGCAGCCCCCGGACAGACTCAAATTCACCCCTCCACTTT	CASSPRTDSNSPLHF
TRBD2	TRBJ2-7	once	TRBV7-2	TGTGCCAGCAGCCGCGGACTAGCGGGGGGCAGCTACGAGCAGTACTTC	CASSRGLAGGSYEQYF
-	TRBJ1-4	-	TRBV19	TGTGCCGGAAGGCGCAGAGGGTCTGAAAAACTGTTTTTT	CAGRRRGSEKLFF
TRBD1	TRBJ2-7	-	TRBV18	TGTGCCAGCTCACCGATGGGACAGGGCTACGAGCAGTACTTC	CASSPMGQGYEQYF
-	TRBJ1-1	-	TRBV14	TGTGCCAGCAGCCAAGGTTCCTGGAACACTGAAGCTTTCTTT	CASSQGSWNTEAFF
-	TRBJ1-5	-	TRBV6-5	TGTGCCAGCAGCCAAGCAGGGGCAAGTAATCAGCCCCAGCATTTT	CASSQAGASNQPQHF
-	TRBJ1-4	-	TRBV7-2	TGTGCCAGCAGCTTACAAACAGGGTTGAATGAAAAACTGTTTTTT	CASSLQTGLNEKLFF
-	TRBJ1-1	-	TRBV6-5	TGTGCCAGCAGTTACATCCGCGAGAACACTGAAGCTTTCTTT	CASSYIRENTEAFF
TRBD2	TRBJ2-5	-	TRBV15	TGTGCCACCAGCAGAGGGGCAACTAGCGGGGAAAAAGAGACCCAGTACTTC	CATSRGATSGEKETQYF
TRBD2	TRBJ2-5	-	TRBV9	TGTGCCAGCAGCGTGGGACTAGCCGAAGAGACCCAGTACTTC	CASSVGLAEETQYF
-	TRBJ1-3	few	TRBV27	TGTGCCAGCAGGATGCACGGTTTGAGCACCATATATTTT	CASRMHGLSTIYF
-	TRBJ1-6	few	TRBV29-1	TGCAGCGCCGGGGACTTGGGTTCACCCCTCCACTTT	CSAGDLGSPLHF
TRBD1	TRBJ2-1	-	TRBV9	TGTGCCAGCACCCGGGACAGTCCTACAATGGAGCAGTTCTTC	CASTRDSPTMEQFF
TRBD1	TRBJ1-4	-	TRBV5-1	TGCGCCAGCAGCACGAGACAGGGTAATGAAAAACTGTTTTTT	CASSTRQGNEKLFF
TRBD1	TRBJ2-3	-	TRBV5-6	TGTGCCAGCAGCACGGGACAGCGAAACACAGATACGCAGTATTTT	CASSTGQRNTDTQYF
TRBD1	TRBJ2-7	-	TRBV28	TGTGCCAGCAGCCTTCCAGACAGGGGATACACCTACGAGCAGTACTTC	CASSLPDRGYTYEQYF
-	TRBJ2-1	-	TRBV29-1	TGCAGCGCGAATGGATGGGGACAGGGTCTAGCGGGGGTCAATGAGCAGTTCTTC	CSANGWGQGLAGVNEQFF
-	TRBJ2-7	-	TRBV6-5	TGTGCCAGCAGGGCCCGTTCCTACGAGCAGTACTTC	CASRARSYEQYF
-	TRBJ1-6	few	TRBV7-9	TGTGCCAGCACCGGGGGAGGGGCCTATAATTCACCCCTCCACTTT	CASTGGGAYNSPLHF
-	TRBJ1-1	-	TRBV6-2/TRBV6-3	TGTGCCAGCAGCCCCGGAGAGCCGAACACTGAAGCTTTCTTT	CASSPGEPNTEAFF
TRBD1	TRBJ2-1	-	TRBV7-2	TGTGCCAGCAGCTTGAGACAGGGTACCTACAATGAGCAGTTCTTC	CASSLRQGTYNEQFF
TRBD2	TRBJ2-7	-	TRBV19	TGTGCCAGTAGCGTCGGGGGGGCCTACGAGCAGTACTTC	CASSVGGAYEQYF
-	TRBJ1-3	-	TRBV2	TGTGCCAGCAGTGGAGACTCCAACACCATATATTTT	CASSGDSNTIYF
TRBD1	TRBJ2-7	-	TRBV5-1	TGCGCCAGCAGCCCCAACCGGGACAGCAACTACGAGCAGTACTTC	CASSPNRDSNYEQYF
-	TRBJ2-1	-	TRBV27	TGTGCCAGCAGTTCCAGGTCGGCACGGCTTAATGAGCAGTTCTTC	CASSSRSARLNEQFF
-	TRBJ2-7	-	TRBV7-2	TGTGCCAGCAGCCAAGGGTTAGCGGCCGGCAAGCAGTACTTC	CASSQGLAAGKQYF
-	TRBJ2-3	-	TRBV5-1	TGCGCCAGCAGCCAAAGCGGGCGTAGTGATTATACGCAGTATTTT	CASSQSGRSDYTQYF
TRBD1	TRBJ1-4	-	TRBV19	TGTGCCAGTAGTATCACGACAGGGGGTGAAAAACTGTTTTTT	CASSITTGGEKLFF
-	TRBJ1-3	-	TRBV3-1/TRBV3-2	TGTGCCAGCAGCCAAGGAGCGGGGGGCGGTGGAAACACCATATATTTT	CASSQGAGGGGNTIYF
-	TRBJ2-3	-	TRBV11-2	TGTGCCAGCAGCCTCAGGGGCGTTAGCACAGATACGCAGTATTTT	CASSLRGVSTDTQYF
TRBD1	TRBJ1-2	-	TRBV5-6	TGTGCCAGCAGCTTGATGGGGACAGGGACCGGCTACACCTTC	CASSLMGTGTGYTF
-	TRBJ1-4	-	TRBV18	TGTGCCAGCTCACAGGAGATTAATGAAAAACTGTTTTTT	CASSQEINEKLFF
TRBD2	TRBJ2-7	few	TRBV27	TGTGCCAGCAGATGGACTAGCGGGGGCTACGAGCAGTACTTC	CASRWTSGGYEQYF
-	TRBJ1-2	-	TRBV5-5	TGTGCCGGGGCGCCTAGAGCTATGTATGGCTACACCTTC	CAGAPRAMYGYTF
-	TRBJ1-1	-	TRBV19	TGTGCCAGTAGTGGGAAACTAGGGTGGTCGAACACTGAAGCTTTCTTT	CASSGKLGWSNTEAFF
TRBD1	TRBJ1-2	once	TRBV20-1	TGCAGTGCCAGACAGGGAGGCTACACCTTC	CSARQGGYTF
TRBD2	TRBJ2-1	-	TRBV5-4	TGTGCCAGCAGCTTGGGTGGGACTAGCGGGCGGAATGAGCAGTTCTTC	CASSLGGTSGRNEQFF
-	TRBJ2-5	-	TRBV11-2	TGTGCCAGCAGCCAGGGTGGACAGCAAGAGACCCAGTACTTC	CASSQGGQQETQYF
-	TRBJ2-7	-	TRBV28	TGTGCCAGCAGTTCCGGCGGTGCGGAGACCTACGAGCAGTACTTC	CASSSGGAETYEQYF
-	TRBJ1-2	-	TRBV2	TGTGCCAGTCAAAGGACGGGGGGCTACACCTTC	CASQRTGGYTF
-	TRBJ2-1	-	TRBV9	TGTGCCAGCAGCGTAGGGACGGAGGGAGCTTACAATGAGCAGTTCTTC	CASSVGTEGAYNEQFF
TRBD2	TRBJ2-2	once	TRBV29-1	TGCAGCGGGGGAGCGGGAGGGAACACCGGGGAGCTGTTTTTT	CSGGAGGNTGELFF
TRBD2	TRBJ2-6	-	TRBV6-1	TGTGCCAGCAGTGGACTAGCGGGGGGGCTTGGGGCCAACGTCCTGACTTTC	CASSGLAGGLGANVLTF
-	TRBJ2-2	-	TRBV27	TGTGCCAGCAGTTTATCGACAAAGTCCGGGGAGCTGTTTTTT	CASSLSTKSGELFF
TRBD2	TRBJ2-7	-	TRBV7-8	TGTGCCAGCAGCTCCCAGTCAGGGACTAGCGGCTACGAGCAGTACTTC	CASSSQSGTSGYEQYF
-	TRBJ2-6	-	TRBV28	TGTGCCAGCAGTACTCCGGGACACACCCTCTATATGGCCAACGTCCTGACTTTC	CASSTPGHTLYMANVLTF
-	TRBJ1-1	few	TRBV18	TGTGCCAGCTCACGGAAAGGGGTTTTGATTGAAGCTTTCTTT	CASSRKGVLIEAFF